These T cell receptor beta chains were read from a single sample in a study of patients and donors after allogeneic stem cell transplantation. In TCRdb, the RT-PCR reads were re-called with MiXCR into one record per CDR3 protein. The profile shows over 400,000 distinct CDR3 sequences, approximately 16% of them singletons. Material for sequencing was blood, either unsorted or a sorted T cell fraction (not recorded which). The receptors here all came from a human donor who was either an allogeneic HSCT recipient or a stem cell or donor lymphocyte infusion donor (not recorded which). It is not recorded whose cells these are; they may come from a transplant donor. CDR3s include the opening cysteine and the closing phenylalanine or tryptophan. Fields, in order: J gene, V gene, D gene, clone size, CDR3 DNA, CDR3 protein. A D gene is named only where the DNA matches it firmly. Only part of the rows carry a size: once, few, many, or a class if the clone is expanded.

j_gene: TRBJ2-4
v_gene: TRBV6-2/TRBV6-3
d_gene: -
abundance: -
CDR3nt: TGTGCCAGCAGTGCGGACGGATCCAAAAACATTCAGTACTTC
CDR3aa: CASSADGSKNIQYF

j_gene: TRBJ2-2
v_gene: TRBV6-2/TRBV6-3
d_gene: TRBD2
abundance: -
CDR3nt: TGTGCCAGCAGAGCTAGCGGGGGCACCGGGGAGCTGTTTTTT
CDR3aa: CASRASGGTGELFF

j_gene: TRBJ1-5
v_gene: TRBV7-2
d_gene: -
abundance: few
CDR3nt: TGTGCCAGCAGCTTAGCGGGGAGACCCTTGGGGCCCCAGCATTTT
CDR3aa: CASSLAGRPLGPQHF

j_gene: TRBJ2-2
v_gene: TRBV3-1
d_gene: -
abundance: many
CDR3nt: TGTGCCAGCAGCCAAGGAGACGAAAGGGGTGCGGGGGAGCTGTTTTTT
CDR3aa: CASSQGDERGAGELFF

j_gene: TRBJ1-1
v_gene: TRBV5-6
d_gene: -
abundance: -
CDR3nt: TGTGCCAGCAGTTTTCTTGCGGGAGTTAAGGGTTGGGCTTTCTTT
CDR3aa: CASSFLAGVKGWAFF

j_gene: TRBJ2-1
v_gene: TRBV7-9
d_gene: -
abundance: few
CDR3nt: TGTGCCAGCAGCCCTCAAGGGGGGTCCTACAATGAGCAGTTCTTC
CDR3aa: CASSPQGGSYNEQFF

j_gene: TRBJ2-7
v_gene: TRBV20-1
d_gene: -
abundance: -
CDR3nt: TGCAGTGCGCTTGGCCTGGGAGCGGTCCTGTACGAGCAGTACTTC
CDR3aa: CSALGLGAVLYEQYF

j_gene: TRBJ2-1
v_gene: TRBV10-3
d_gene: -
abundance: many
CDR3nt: TGTGCCATCAGTGGAAAGACCCGGGATGAGCAGTTCTTC
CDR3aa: CAISGKTRDEQFF

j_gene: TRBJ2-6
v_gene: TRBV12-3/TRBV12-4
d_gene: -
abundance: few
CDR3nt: TGTGCCAGCAGTACCCTACTACCCAACGTCCTGACTTTC
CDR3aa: CASSTLLPNVLTF

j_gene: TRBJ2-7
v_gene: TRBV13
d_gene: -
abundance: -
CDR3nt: TGTGCCAGCAGCTTAAAGGGCGGAGAATACGAGCAGTACTTC
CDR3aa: CASSLKGGEYEQYF

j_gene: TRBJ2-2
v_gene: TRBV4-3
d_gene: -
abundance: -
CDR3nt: TGCGCCAGCAGCCAAGTTGTTGACACCGGGGAGCTGTTTTTT
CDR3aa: CASSQVVDTGELFF

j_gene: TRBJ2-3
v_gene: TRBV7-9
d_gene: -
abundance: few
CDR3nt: TGTGCCAGCAGCTTAACTAGGCTGAAAGGGAAAGATACGCAGTATTTT
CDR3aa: CASSLTRLKGKDTQYF

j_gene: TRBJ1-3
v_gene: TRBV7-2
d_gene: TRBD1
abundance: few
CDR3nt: TGTGCCAGCAGCTCCCGACAGGGCTCTGGAAACACCATATATTTT
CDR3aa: CASSSRQGSGNTIYF

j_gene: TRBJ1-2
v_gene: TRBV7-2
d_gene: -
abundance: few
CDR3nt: TGTGCCAGCAGCTTGAGGACCAACTATGGCTACACCTTC
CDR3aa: CASSLRTNYGYTF

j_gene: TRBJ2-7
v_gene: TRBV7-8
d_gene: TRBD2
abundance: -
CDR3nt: TGTGCCAGCAGCTACGGACTAGCGGGAGGAGGGGGCTACGAGCAGTACTTC
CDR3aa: CASSYGLAGGGGYEQYF

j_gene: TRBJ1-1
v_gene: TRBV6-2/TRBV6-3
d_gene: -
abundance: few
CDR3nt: TGTGCCAGCAGGGAGCGGAACACTGAAGCTTTCTTT
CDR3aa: CASRERNTEAFF

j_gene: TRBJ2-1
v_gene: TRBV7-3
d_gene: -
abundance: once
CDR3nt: TGTGCCAGCGGGACTCACAATGAGCAGTTCTTC
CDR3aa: CASGTHNEQFF

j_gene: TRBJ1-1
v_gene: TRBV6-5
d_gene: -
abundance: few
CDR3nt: TGTGCCAGCAGTTATGGTATGAACACTGAAGCTTTCTTT
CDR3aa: CASSYGMNTEAFF

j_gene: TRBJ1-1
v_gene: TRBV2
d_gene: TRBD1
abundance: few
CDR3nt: TGTGCCAGCAGGGGCGGGACAGGGGGCTTTATGTACACTGAAGCTTTCTTT
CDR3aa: CASRGGTGGFMYTEAFF

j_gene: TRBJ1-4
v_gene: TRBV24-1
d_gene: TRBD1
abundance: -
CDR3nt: TGTGCCACCAGTGATCCCGGGACAGGGGTTGAAAAACTGTTTTTT
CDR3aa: CATSDPGTGVEKLFF

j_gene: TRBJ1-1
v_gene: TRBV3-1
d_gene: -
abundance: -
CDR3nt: TGTGCCAGCAGCCCTCCGCAGAACACTGAAGCTTTCTTT
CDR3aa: CASSPPQNTEAFF

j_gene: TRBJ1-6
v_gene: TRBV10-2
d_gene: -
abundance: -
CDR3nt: TGCGCCAGCACTAAAGGACGGGAACCATCCACACCCCTCCACTTT
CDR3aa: CASTKGREPSTPLHF

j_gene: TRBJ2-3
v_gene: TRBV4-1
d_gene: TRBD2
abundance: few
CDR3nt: TGCGCCAGCAGCCAACTCCTACTAGCGGGAGGGTCAGATACGCAGTATTTT
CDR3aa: CASSQLLLAGGSDTQYF

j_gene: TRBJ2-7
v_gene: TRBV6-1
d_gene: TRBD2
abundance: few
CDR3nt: TGCGCCAGCACCCCACGGGGGGGTTCGTACGAGCAGTACTTC
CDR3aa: CASTPRGGSYEQYF

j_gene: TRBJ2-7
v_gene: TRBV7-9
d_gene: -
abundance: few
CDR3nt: TGTGCCAGCAGCTTAGAGGGGGGGCGATACGAGCAGTACTTC
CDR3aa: CASSLEGGRYEQYF

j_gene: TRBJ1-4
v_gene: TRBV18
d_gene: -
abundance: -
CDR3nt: TGTGCCAGCTCACCAGGGGCGGAACGTTATGAAAAACTGTTTTTT
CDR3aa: CASSPGAERYEKLFF